These T cell receptor beta chains were read from a single sample in a study of graft-versus-host responses after intestinal transplantation. The assay was immunoSEQ multiplex PCR, and TCRdb's table has in-frame clones only and misses some. The data contain about 19,000 clones, around 90% of them singletons. Sample: PBMCs, taken 350 to 400 days after transplant. The receptors come from a human patient who received an intestinal transplant, so some T cells may come from the graft donor. Each CDR3 is given with its conserved first and last residue. Each record gives: clone size, D gene, V gene, J gene, CDR3 protein, CDR3 DNA. A D gene is named only where the DNA matches it firmly. Rows give clone size only sometimes, using once, few, many, or a class for an expanded clone.

size: NA; D: TRBD2; V: TRBV5-4; J: TRBJ2-7; CDR3: CASSPTGGPSYEQYF; DNA: TGTGCCAGCAGCCCGACGGGGGGACCCTCCTACGAGCAGTACTTC
size: NA; D: NA; V: TRBV27; J: TRBJ1-5; CDR3: CASSLGQGNQPQHF; DNA: TGTGCCAGCAGTTTAGGGCAGGGGAATCAGCCCCAGCATTTT
size: NA; D: NA; V: TRBV27; J: TRBJ1-1; CDR3: CASSLGNEAFF; DNA: TGTGCCAGCAGTTTAGGCAATGAAGCTTTCTTT
size: NA; D: NA; V: TRBV5-1; J: TRBJ2-7; CDR3: CASSLAQAEHEQYF; DNA: TGCGCCAGCAGCCTGGCTCAGGCGGAGCACGAGCAGTACTTC
size: few; D: NA; V: TRBV5-1; J: TRBJ1-1; CDR3: CASSLASGTEAFF; DNA: TGTGCCAGCAGCTTGGCCTCAGGGACTGAAGCTTTCTTT
size: NA; D: NA; V: TRBV6-4; J: TRBJ2-3; CDR3: CASSDGGGITDTQYF; DNA: TGTGCCAGCAGTGACGGTGGCGGGATCACAGATACGCAGTATTTT
size: NA; D: NA; V: TRBV2; J: TRBJ1-5; CDR3: CASSGTAQPQHF; DNA: TGTGCCAGCAGTGGGACAGCCCAGCCCCAGCATTTT
size: NA; D: NA; V: TRBV4-1; J: TRBJ2-2; CDR3: CASSQDEGTGELFF; DNA: TGCGCCAGCAGCCAAGATGAGGGAACCGGGGAGCTGTTTTTT
size: NA; D: NA; V: TRBV4-1; J: TRBJ2-3; CDR3: CASSQRTLGDTQYF; DNA: TGCGCCAGCAGCCAAAGAACGCTCGGGGATACGCAGTATTTT
size: NA; D: TRBD2; V: TRBV6-4; J: TRBJ2-3; CDR3: CASSAGGPADTQYF; DNA: TGTGCCAGCAGTGCGGGGGGGCCGGCAGATACGCAGTATTTT
size: NA; D: TRBD1; V: TRBV7-3; J: TRBJ1-2; CDR3: CASSITGGGGYTF; DNA: TGTGCCAGCAGCATAACAGGGGGCGGTGGCTACACCTTC
size: NA; D: TRBD2; V: TRBV14; J: TRBJ2-1; CDR3: CASSQSIGITGGRYEQFF; DNA: TGTGCCAGCAGCCAATCTATAGGTATAACGGGAGGGCGGTATGAGCAGTTCTTC
size: NA; D: TRBD1; V: TRBV7-2; J: TRBJ1-6; CDR3: CASSLAPLDRGNSYNSPLHF; DNA: TGTGCCAGCAGCTTAGCCCCCTTAGACAGGGGCAACTCCTATAATTCACCCCTCCACTTT
size: NA; D: NA; V: TRBV2; J: TRBJ2-7; CDR3: CASRGFEQYF; DNA: TGTGCCAGCAGGGGATTCGAGCAGTACTTC
size: NA; D: TRBD2; V: TRBV28; J: TRBJ2-2; CDR3: CASSQPSGVNTGELFF; DNA: TGTGCCAGCAGTCAACCTAGCGGAGTAAACACCGGGGAGCTGTTTTTT
size: NA; D: NA; V: TRBV4-1; J: TRBJ2-1; CDR3: CASSPEVGRLGLANEQFF; DNA: TGCGCCAGCAGCCCCGAGGTGGGTCGTCTGGGTTTGGCAAATGAGCAGTTCTTC
size: NA; D: NA; V: TRBV6-5; J: TRBJ2-7; CDR3: CASSYSAEYYSYEQYF; DNA: TGTGCCAGCAGTTACTCGGCCGAGTATTACTCCTACGAGCAGTACTTC
size: NA; D: NA; V: TRBV28; J: TRBJ1-5; CDR3: CASSLGTVNQPQHF; DNA: TGTGCCAGCAGTTTAGGGACGGTAAATCAGCCCCAGCATTTT
size: NA; D: NA; V: TRBV6-5; J: TRBJ2-1; CDR3: CASSYNGHGDEQFF; DNA: TGTGCCAGCAGTTATAATGGGCACGGGGATGAGCAGTTCTTC
size: NA; D: NA; V: TRBV5-1; J: TRBJ2-5; CDR3: CASSLRIDQETQYF; DNA: TGCGCCAGCAGCCTCAGAATTGACCAAGAGACCCAGTACTTC
size: NA; D: NA; V: TRBV28; J: TRBJ2-2; CDR3: CASSLFSGAGELFF; DNA: TGTGCCAGCAGTTTATTTTCAGGGGCCGGGGAGCTGTTTTTT
size: NA; D: TRBD2; V: TRBV2; J: TRBJ2-3; CDR3: CASSRLAGSTDTQYF; DNA: TGTGCCAGCAGTCGACTAGCGGGCAGCACAGATACGCAGTATTTT
size: NA; D: NA; V: TRBV18; J: TRBJ1-5; CDR3: CASSPEAGLGQPQHF; DNA: TGTGCCAGCTCACCAGAGGCAGGGTTGGGCCAGCCCCAGCATTTT
size: once; D: NA; V: TRBV2; J: TRBJ2-7; CDR3: CASIAYEQYF; DNA: TGTGCCAGCATAGCCTACGAGCAGTACTTC
size: few; D: NA; V: TRBV6-1; J: TRBJ1-3; CDR3: CASSETGNTIYF; DNA: TGTGCCAGCAGTGAAACAGGGAACACCATATATTTT
size: NA; D: NA; V: TRBV12-5; J: TRBJ2-3; CDR3: CASDRMSTDTQYF; DNA: TGTGCTAGTGACAGAATGAGCACAGATACGCAGTATTTT
size: once; D: TRBD2; V: TRBV6-1; J: TRBJ2-7; CDR3: CASSGEGLAGEYGEQYF; DNA: TGTGCCAGCAGTGGGGAGGGACTAGCGGGAGAGTACGGCGAGCAGTACTTC
size: NA; D: NA; V: TRBV6-5; J: TRBJ2-5; CDR3: CASSYFREVQETQYF; DNA: TGTGCCAGCAGTTACTTCAGGGAGGTCCAAGAGACCCAGTACTTC